This entry concerns a single T cell receptor (beta chain). Its specificity is not known. These data come from a study of T cell responses to AZD1222 COVID-19 vaccine. Study results and caveats: A mostly white British donor set with more females was recruited, and clonal diversity was possibly underestimated.

This table comes from immunoSEQ multiplex PCR, and its TCRdb copy is limited to in-frame clones, with some not included. The table has approximately 150,000 clones, roughly 92% seen once. Trimming took 5 bases from V and 5 from J, leaving 15 bases between them. This CDR3 comprises 14 residues. Germline V gives CDR1 KGHSH, CDR2 LQKENI. The chain employs TRBV18 and TRBJ1-1, with D possibly matching TRBD1 (6 bases). The TCR was taken from an adult in good health. The sample consisted of peripheral blood, taken on day 0 of AZD1222 vaccination. The CDR3 sequence is CASSEEGVGTEAFF. Here the CDR3 DNA reads TGTGCCAGCTCAGAAGAGGGGGTGGGAACTGAAGCTTTCTTT. Looking up the rest from reference TRBV18 and TRBJ1-1 gives the full variable domain: NAGVMQNPRHLVRRRGQEARLRCSPMKGHSHVYWYRQLPEEGLKFMVYLQKENIIDESGMPKERFSAEFPKEGPSILRIQQVVRGDSAAYFCASSEEGVGTEAFFGQGTRLTVV.